Here is one TCR beta chain with its context. Its cognate antigen is unknown. These data come from a study of T cell responses to AZD1222 COVID-19 vaccine. TCRdb's table, derived via immunoSEQ multiplex PCR, lists solely in-frame clones and lacks some. Of some 200,000 clones in the sample, 90% to 95% were seen once. Study observations and caveats: Mostly white British, mostly female donors; authors suggested clonal diversity may be underestimated.

The CDR3 sequence is 17 residues long. The germline V gene encodes CDR1 LNHDA and CDR2 SQIVND (reference sequence). V lost 5 bases, J lost 5 bases, and 13 bases stayed unmatched. This clonotype was sampled from an adult who received the MenACWY meningococcal vaccine as a control. V gene TRBV19 combines with J gene TRBJ1-5; 9 bases fit TRBD1. Sequencing was performed on peripheral blood, taken 28 days after the second dose of the MenACWY control vaccine. CDR3 loop: CASSPRTGVKADQPQHF. The DNA for the CDR3 is TGTGCCAGTAGTCCCCGGACAGGGGTCAAGGCAGATCAGCCCCAGCATTTT.